This TCR beta chain was observed in a study of OX40 agonist ivuxolimab in advanced cancers. About the study: Previous treatment with anti-PD-1, anti-PD-L1 or anti-CTLA-4 therapy was allowed; more than 35% had received some. Study-level findings and limits: Still undetermined is the antigen specificity of the expanded peripheral T cells.

The repertoire was sequenced with immunoSEQ multiplex PCR; TCRdb's copy has only in-frame clones and lacks some. The table records approximately 74,000 clones, more than 75% of them present only once. As regards this clone: Its antigen remains unknown.

Germline CDR1 SGHNT, CDR2 YENEEA. The trim removed 5 bases at V and 5 bases at J, leaving 6 bases unmatched. The CDR3 has 14 amino acids. This specimen was CD4+ or CD8+ T cells sorted from blood, taken in a trial of the OX40 agonist ivuxolimab. This receptor was taken from an adult with an advanced solid tumor such as melanoma, head and neck, liver or kidney cancer. The chain links TRBV11-3 to TRBJ1-1; 9 nucleotides agree with TRBD1. CDR3 residues: CASSPGQGRTEAFF. The CDR3 DNA sequence: TGTGCCAGCAGCCCCGGACAGGGGAGGACTGAAGCTTTCTTT.